This section outlines one T cell receptor beta chain sequence together with its context. The specificity of this receptor is unknown. No base-level quality is on record; no much larger clone is a single base apart. TCRbeta CDR3 regions were amplified from genomic DNA using the immunoSEQ Assay, a bias-controlled multiplex PCR. As for how the authors treated the data: The number of nucleated cells in each sample was estimated from the amplification of reference gene primers within the assay. To quantify the absolute abundance of each unique TCRbeta CDR3 rearrangement, sequence reads were collapsed and filtered. For each sample, productive Simpson clonality was calculated as the square root of Simpson's diversity index over productive rearrangements. Sourced from immuneACCESS, this table was stored by TCRdb with only in-frame sequences that have V and J called. A share of the clones is absent; for the studies checked, an unresolved V gene accounts for under half, and the remainder has no known explanation. V and J calls and clone size are those listed in that table; D and trimming were worked out from the DNA. Present in this sample are about 100,000 clones, roughly nine tenths of which were seen just once. Around a sixth of the sample is taken by the ten largest.

The sample comes from a study of blood T cell repertoires in COVID-19 (dated by TCRdb to 2018 to 2020). Background on the whole study: Samples from collaborators originated in the United States, Italy and Spain and spanned both the acute and convalescent phases of COVID-19. The material from the prospective study consisted of cDNA or gDNA derived from T cells, B-cell-depleted T cells, or PBMCs. Deeply sampled blood TCRbeta repertoires from subjects exposed to, actively infected with, or recovered from COVID-19 were included in the dataset. The repertoires were released in a freely available public database intended as a resource for research on the immune response to SARS-CoV-2. Samples were obtained from the ongoing ImmuneRACE study (first 160 participants) and from about 1,300 subjects provided by 6 global collaborators. Sample metadata almost always included a de-identified subject ID, COVID-19 status, age in years and sex. Where available, HLA class I and class II types were taken from metadata supplied by the sample provider and were not determined by assay-based typing.

General findings and caveats noted by the study authors: The quantity of clinical and demographic metadata differed by source and by participant and was supplied without curation.

Collaborating institutions collected whole blood in K2EDTA tubes following their own protocols. For TCRbeta analysis, collaborators shipped samples as frozen whole blood, isolated PBMCs, or DNA extracted from either of those sample types. Trimming leaves V shorter by 2 bases and J shorter by 5 bases, with the junction holding 8 bases beyond the gene matches. The germline V gene (reference sequence) provides CDR1 SEHNR and CDR2 FQNEAQ. Its CDR3 holds 17 amino acids, cysteine through phenylalanine. Kept here is only the CDR3 DNA, which spans 51 bases and is read in frame from base 1. The chain is encoded by TRBV7-9 joined to TRBJ2-5; 13 of the junction bases match TRBD2. This TCR derives from a man aged 50-60 years with acute or convalescent COVID-19. The material sequenced was peripheral blood. The CDR3 has the sequence CASSLSGTSGAGETQYF. The DNA sequence is as follows: TGTGCCAGCAGCTTATCTGGGACTAGCGGGGCCGGGGAGACCCAGTACTTC.